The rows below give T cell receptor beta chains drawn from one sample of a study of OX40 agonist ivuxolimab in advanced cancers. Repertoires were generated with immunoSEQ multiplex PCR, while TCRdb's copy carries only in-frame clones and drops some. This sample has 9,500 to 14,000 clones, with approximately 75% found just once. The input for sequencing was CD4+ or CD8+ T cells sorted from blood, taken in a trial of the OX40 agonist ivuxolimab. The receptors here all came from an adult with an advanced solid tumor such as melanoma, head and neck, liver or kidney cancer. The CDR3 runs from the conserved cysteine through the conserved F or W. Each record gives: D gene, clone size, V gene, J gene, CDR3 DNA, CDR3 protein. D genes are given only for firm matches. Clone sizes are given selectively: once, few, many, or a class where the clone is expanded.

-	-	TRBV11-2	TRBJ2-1	TGTGCCAGCAGCTTAGGATATCTTGACAATGAGCAGTTCTTC	CASSLGYLDNEQFF
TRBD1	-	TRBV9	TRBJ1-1	TGTGCCAGCAGCCACCCTCGGGACAGGGAGATGAACACTGAAGCTTTCTTT	CASSHPRDREMNTEAFF
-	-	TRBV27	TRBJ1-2	TGTGCCAGCAGCTCTACGAGGGGGGGGGACCTTAACTATGGCTACACCTTC	CASSSTRGGDLNYGYTF
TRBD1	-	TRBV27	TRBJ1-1	TGTGCCAGCAGTTTAAGGGGGCGGGGCACTGAAGCTTTCTTT	CASSLRGRGTEAFF
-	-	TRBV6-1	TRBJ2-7	TGTGCCAGCAGTGAAGTAAGTGGCAGTGTGAACGAGCAGTACTTC	CASSEVSGSVNEQYF
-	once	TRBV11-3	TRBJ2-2	TGTGCCAGCAGCTTAGGTGGGGCTAGCTACACCGGGGAGCTGTTTTTT	CASSLGGASYTGELFF
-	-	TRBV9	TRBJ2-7	TGTGCCAGCAGCGTAGGTCTCGGGGGCGGGTACGAGCAGTACTTC	CASSVGLGGGYEQYF
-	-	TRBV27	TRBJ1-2	TGTGCCAGCACGGATGCCCCTAACTATGGCTACACCTTC	CASTDAPNYGYTF
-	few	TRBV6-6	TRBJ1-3	TGTGCCAGCAGTTACGTCACGTCTACAATGGGAAACACCATATATTTT	CASSYVTSTMGNTIYF
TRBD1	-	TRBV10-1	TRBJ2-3	TGCGCCAGCAGTGAGTCGACTCTTCGTGGACAGGGGAGAGATACGCAGTATTTT	CASSESTLRGQGRDTQYF
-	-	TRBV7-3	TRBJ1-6	TGTGCCAGCAGTCTTGGGGGGGAGAATTCACCCCTCCACTTT	CASSLGGENSPLHF
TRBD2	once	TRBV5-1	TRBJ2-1	TGCGCCAGCAGCAGCGGGGGGTACAATGAGCAGTTCTTC	CASSSGGYNEQFF
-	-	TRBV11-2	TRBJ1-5	TGTGCCAGCAGCTCCGTCAATCAGCCCCAGCATTTT	CASSSVNQPQHF
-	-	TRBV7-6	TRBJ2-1	TGTGCCAGCAGCTTTCTAACGGAATCCTACAATGAGCAGTTCTTC	CASSFLTESYNEQFF
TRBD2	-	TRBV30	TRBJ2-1	TGTTCTAGCGGGAGAGATTCCTACAATGAGCAGTTCTTC	CSSGRDSYNEQFF
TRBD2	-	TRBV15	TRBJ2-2	TGTGCCACCGGTGAGCTAGCGGGGCTCATGAACACCGGGGAGCTGTTTTTT	CATGELAGLMNTGELFF
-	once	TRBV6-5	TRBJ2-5	TGTGCCAGCAGTTACTCGAGGTCCGGTCAAGAGACCCAGTACTTC	CASSYSRSGQETQYF
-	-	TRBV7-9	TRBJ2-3	TGTGCCAGCAGCTTAGGAGGGGGGTACACAGATACGCAGTATTTT	CASSLGGGYTDTQYF
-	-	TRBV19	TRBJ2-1	TGTGCCAGTAGGAGGGGGGGGAGCTCCTACAATGAGCAGTTCTTC	CASRRGGSSYNEQFF
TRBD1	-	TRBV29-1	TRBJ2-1	TGCAGCGTTGATGTTGGACAGGGGGCGAATGAGCAGTTCTTC	CSVDVGQGANEQFF
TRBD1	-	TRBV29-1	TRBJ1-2	TGCAGCGTTTACAGGGGGATTTATGGCTACACCTTC	CSVYRGIYGYTF
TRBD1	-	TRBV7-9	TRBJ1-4	TGTGCCAGCAGCGTCGCCGGGACAGGGGTATCTAATGAAAAACTGTTTTTT	CASSVAGTGVSNEKLFF
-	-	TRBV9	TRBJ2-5	TGTGCCAGCAGCGTAGGAGGCGGTTGGGAGACCCAGTACTTC	CASSVGGGWETQYF
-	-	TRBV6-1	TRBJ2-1	TGTGCCAGCAGTGACCGACAGGTTCTCAATGAGCAGTTCTTC	CASSDRQVLNEQFF
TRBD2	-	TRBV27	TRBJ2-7	TGTGCCAGCAGTTTTGCGGGAGGCGAGCAGTACTTC	CASSFAGGEQYF
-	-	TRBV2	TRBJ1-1	TGTGCCAGCAGAGGAGGACTCGGGGGCACTGAAGCTTTCTTT	CASRGGLGGTEAFF
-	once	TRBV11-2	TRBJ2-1	TGTGCCAGCAGCTTAGTCTACGGCGGCGATGAGCAGTTCTTC	CASSLVYGGDEQFF
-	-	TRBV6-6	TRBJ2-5	TGTGCCAGCAGTTCCTTAACTGTAGGGGACGGGGAGACCCAGTACTTC	CASSSLTVGDGETQYF
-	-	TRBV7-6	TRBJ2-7	TGTGCCAGCAGCTTAGCCCCCTACGAGCAGTACTTC	CASSLAPYEQYF
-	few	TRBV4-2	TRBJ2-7	TGTGCCAGCGCTGAGGGCAGCGGCGGCTCCTACGAGCAGTACTTC	CASAEGSGGSYEQYF
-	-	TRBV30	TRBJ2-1	TGTGCCTGGAGTGGATTGGACCATGAGCAGTTCTTC	CAWSGLDHEQFF
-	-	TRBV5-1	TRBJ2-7	TGCGCCAGCAGCTTGGATTGGTCAAGTACGTGGGAGCAGTACTTC	CASSLDWSSTWEQYF
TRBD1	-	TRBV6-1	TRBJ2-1	TGTGCCAGCATCGTAGAGGGGGCTAGGAATGAGCAGTTCTTC	CASIVEGARNEQFF
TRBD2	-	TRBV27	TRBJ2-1	TGTGCCAGCAGTCCCCCGACAGCGGGGGGGCATAATGAGCAGTTCTTC	CASSPPTAGGHNEQFF
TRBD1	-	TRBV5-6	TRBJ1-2	TGTGCCAGCAGCTTTGGACAGGGCAACTATGGCTACACCTTC	CASSFGQGNYGYTF
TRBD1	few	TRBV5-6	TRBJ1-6	TGTGCCAGCAGTTCAACAGGGGGCGGTTATTCACCCCTCCACTTT	CASSSTGGGYSPLHF
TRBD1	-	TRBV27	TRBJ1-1	TGTGCCAGCAGTTTCGACAGGGGCCCACTCACTGAAGCTTTCTTT	CASSFDRGPLTEAFF
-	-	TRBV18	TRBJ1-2	TGTGCCAGCTCACCAGAGGACGACGGAGGACTTAATGGCTACACCTTC	CASSPEDDGGLNGYTF
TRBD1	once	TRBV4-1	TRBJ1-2	TGCGCCAGCGAGGGACAGGGGGACTATGGCTACACCTTC	CASEGQGDYGYTF
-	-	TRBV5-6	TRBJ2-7	TGTGCCAGCAGAAGCAGGGCAGGTTACGAGCAGTACTTC	CASRSRAGYEQYF
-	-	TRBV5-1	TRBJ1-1	TGCGCCAGCATCCGAGGGCACGGTTCGGGCACTGAAGCTTTCTTT	CASIRGHGSGTEAFF
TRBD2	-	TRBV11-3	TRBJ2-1	TGTGCCAGCAGCCTCGGGACTAGCGGGAGGGTCTATGAGCAGTTCTTC	CASSLGTSGRVYEQFF
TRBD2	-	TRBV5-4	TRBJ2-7	TGTGCCAGCAGCTTGCGGCAGCGGGGCGAGCAGTACTTC	CASSLRQRGEQYF
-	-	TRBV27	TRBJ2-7	TGTGCCAGCAGTTTCGGCAGGGCCTACGAGCAGTACTTC	CASSFGRAYEQYF
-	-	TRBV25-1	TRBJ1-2	TGTGCCAGCAGTAGCCTTTCGAGAGGGGGCTACACCTTC	CASSSLSRGGYTF
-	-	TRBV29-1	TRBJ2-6	TGCAGCGTTGCCCGATCTGGGGCCAACGTCCTGACTTTC	CSVARSGANVLTF
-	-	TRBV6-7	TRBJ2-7	TGTGCCAGCGAAAAGGACAGGGAGGGCGAGCAGTACTTC	CASEKDREGEQYF
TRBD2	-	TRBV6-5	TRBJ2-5	TGTGCCAGCAGTTACCAGACTAGCGGGGGCGGAGAGACCCAGTACTTC	CASSYQTSGGGETQYF
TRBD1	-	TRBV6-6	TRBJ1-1	TGTGCCAGCAGCTCCGAACAGGGGTGGGACACTGAAGCTTTCTTT	CASSSEQGWDTEAFF
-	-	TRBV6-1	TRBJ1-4	TGTGCCAGCAGTGAACCGGGAGAAAAACTGTTTTTT	CASSEPGEKLFF
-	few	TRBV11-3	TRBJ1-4	TGTGCCAGCATACACTTGGTAAGTGCAACTAATGAAAAACTGTTTTTT	CASIHLVSATNEKLFF
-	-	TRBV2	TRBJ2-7	TGTGCCAGCAGTGGCTTACAGGGCTACGAGCAGTACTTC	CASSGLQGYEQYF
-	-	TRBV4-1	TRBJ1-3	TGCGCCAGCAGCCAAGAAGACACAAATGAGAGGAACACCATATATTTT	CASSQEDTNERNTIYF